The 3 T cell receptor beta chains listed next were all sequenced from one sample in a study of T cells in narcolepsy. Clones were sequenced by immunoSEQ multiplex PCR, and TCRdb holds only the in-frame ones, with some missing. The sample comprises about 25,000 clones, approximately 83% of which are singletons, and approximately 0.69% rests with the top ten. Sequenced material: CD45RA- memory CD4+ T cells from PBMCs. The source of these receptors is a human donor with narcolepsy.

V is TRBV19 and J is TRBJ2-1; D unresolved. This CDR3 is 13 amino acids long. Germline V gene sequence: CDR1 LNHDA, CDR2 SQIVND (reference sequence). V lost 3 bases and J 3 bases, leaving 6 bases between the germline ends. Written as DNA, the CDR3 is TGTGCCAGTAGTATCGACGACTACAATGAGCAGTTCTTC. It specifies CASSIDDYNEQFF. The full variable domain, in which reference TRBV19 and TRBJ2-1 provide the parts outside the CDR3, is DGGITQSPKYLFRKEGQNVTLSCEQNLNHDAMYWYRQDPGQGLRLIYYSQIVNDFQKGDIAEGYSVSREKKESFPLTVTSAQKNPTAFYLCASSIDDYNEQFFGPGTRLTVL.

V usage is TRBV9 and J usage is TRBJ2-5; D not certain. Between the trimmed V and J ends, which lost 0 bases and 5 bases, there was a span of 14 bases. The V gene's germline CDR1 is SGDLS and CDR2 YYNGEE. The CDR3 runs to 15 residues. Here the CDR3 reads CASSVATANSETQYF. DNA for the CDR3: TGTGCCAGCAGCGTAGCCACGGCTAACTCGGAGACCCAGTACTTC.

Regarding this clone: In the same sample, other DNA sequences code for this CDR3. The gene calls are TRBV18 and TRBJ1-2; possible D gene TRBD1, 5 bases. The ends were cut back, 2 bases at V and 3 bases at J, with 13 bases in the middle. The CDR3 is 15 amino acids. The germline V gene has CDR1 KGHSH and CDR2 LQKENI. CDR3 nucleotide sequence: TGTGCCAGCTCACCAACGGATAGGGGAGACTATGGCTACACCTTC. Residues: CASSPTDRGDYGYTF.